The source of this TCR beta chain is a study of T-cell reconstitution after alpha-beta-depleted transplantation in children. Whole-study results and caveats: Where alpha-beta T cells came from about two months after transplant was reportedly several hundred expanded graft clones. The high TCRbeta diversity at day 60 in some patients came from surviving recipient T cells and thymic progenitors.

Concerning this clonotype: Its antigen is unidentified. At one of its ends the junction is not consistent with the germline gene, which may arise from a read error.

The CDR3 is made up of 17 amino acids. From germline, CDR1 is LGHDT and CDR2 YNNKEL (reference sequence). Preparing the TCRbeta library involved the use of unique molecular identifiers. TCRdb analysed the PCR reads with MiXCR anew, one entry per CDR3 protein. The repertoire includes 220,000 or so distinct CDR3 sequences, around 7.8% of them detected once, and roughly 6% sits in the top ten. The sample was PBMCs, mostly from graft donor cells, taken 180 days after TCRalphabeta/CD19-depleted stem cell transplant. The clonotype comes from a male patient between 5 and 17 years old who had a stem cell transplant for acute lymphoblastic leukemia, so the T cells may come from the graft donor. The chain recombines TRBV3-1 with TRBJ2-1, with 7 positions matching TRBD1. CDR3 in DNA: TGTACCTTCAGTGTCGACAGGGTCAGTTCAGGATACAATGACCAGTTCTTC. Amino acid sequence: CTFSVDRVSSGYNDQFF.